This TCR beta chain was sequenced in a study of blood T cell repertoires in COVID-19 (dated by TCRdb to 2018 to 2020). Some background on the complete study: Samples covering the acute and convalescent phases of COVID-19 were provided by collaborators in the United States, Italy and Spain. The prospective study material was composed of cDNA or gDNA derived from T cells, B-cell-depleted T cells, or PBMCs. Subjects who had been exposed to COVID-19, were actively infected with it, or had recovered from it provided the deeply sampled blood TCRbeta repertoires that made up the dataset. The repertoires were made available in a free public database intended to serve as a resource for research on the immune response to SARS-CoV-2. Samples were obtained from the ongoing ImmuneRACE study (first 160 participants) and from about 1,300 subjects provided by 6 global collaborators. A de-identified subject ID, COVID-19 status, age in years and sex were almost always included in the sample metadata. HLA class I and class II types, where available, came from metadata supplied by the sample provider rather than from assay-based typing.

V is clipped by 3 bases and J by 5 bases, and the sequence between their germline boundaries is 7 bases long. CDR1 is given as SNHLY and CDR2 as FYNNEI, both from the germline V gene. From the cysteine up to the phenylalanine, the CDR3 has a length of 12 residues. Only the CDR3 DNA is retained, 36 bases long and in frame from the first base. On this clone: The clone's antigen remains unknown. No clone much larger than this one lies a single base away; base qualities are absent.

TCRbeta CDR3 regions were amplified from genomic DNA by means of the immunoSEQ Assay, a bias-controlled multiplex PCR. As for the authors' bioinformatics: Within the assay, amplification of reference gene primers was used to estimate how many nucleated cells each sample contained. Sequence reads were collapsed and filtered to measure the absolute abundance of every unique TCRbeta CDR3 rearrangement. For each sample, productive Simpson clonality was calculated by taking the square root of Simpson's diversity index across productive rearrangements. In TCRdb, the immuneACCESS table is reduced to in-frame sequences with V and J assigned. These tables do not hold every clone; where another copy was compared, an unresolved V gene accounts for under half, and the others remain unexplained. V and J calls and clone size are given by that table; D and trimming were obtained from the DNA. The sample has around 270,000 clones on record, 86% of them singletons. The ten largest account for under 2.5% of the sample.

Collaborating institutions collected whole blood in K2EDTA tubes following their own protocols. Collaborator samples were shipped for TCRbeta analysis as frozen whole blood, isolated PBMCs, or DNA extracted from either sample type. Broad study findings and their caveats: Clinical and demographic metadata were provided uncurated, with the amount varying by source and participant.

The sequenced material came from peripheral blood. The receptor's source is a man in his thirties or forties with active or convalescent COVID-19. The chain is encoded by TRBV2 joined to TRBJ1-2; the D gene assignment is ambiguous. The nucleotide sequence is given as TGTGCCAGCAGTGAGAACGGGTATGGCTACACCTTC. Its translation is CASSENGYGYTF.